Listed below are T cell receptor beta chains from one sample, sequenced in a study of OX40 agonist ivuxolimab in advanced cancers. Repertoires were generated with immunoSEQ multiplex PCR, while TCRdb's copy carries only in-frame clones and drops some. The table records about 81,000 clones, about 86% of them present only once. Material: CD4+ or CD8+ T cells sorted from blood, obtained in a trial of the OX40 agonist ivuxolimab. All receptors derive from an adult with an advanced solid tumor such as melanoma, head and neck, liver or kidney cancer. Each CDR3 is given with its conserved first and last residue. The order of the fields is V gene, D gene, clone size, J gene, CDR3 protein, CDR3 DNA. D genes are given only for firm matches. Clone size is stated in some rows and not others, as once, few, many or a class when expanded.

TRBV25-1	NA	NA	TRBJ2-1	CASSPIVGGSYNEQFF	TGTGCCAGCAGTCCTATTGTCGGAGGCTCCTACAATGAGCAGTTCTTC
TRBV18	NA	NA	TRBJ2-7	CASSPRDKLSYEQYF	TGTGCCAGCTCACCCCGGGACAAGCTCTCGTACGAGCAGTACTTC
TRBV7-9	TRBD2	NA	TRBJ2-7	CASSPTSGPSYEQYF	TGTGCCAGCAGCCCCACTAGCGGGCCGTCCTACGAGCAGTACTTC
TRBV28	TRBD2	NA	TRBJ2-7	CASSLSGRIYEQYF	TGTGCCAGCAGTTTAAGCGGGAGGATATACGAGCAGTACTTC
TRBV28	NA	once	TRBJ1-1	CASSLGDGVRTEAFF	TGTGCCAGCAGTTTGGGGGATGGGGTTCGGACTGAAGCTTTCTTT
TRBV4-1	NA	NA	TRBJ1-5	CASSPYSGNQPQHF	TGCGCCAGCAGCCCTTACTCGGGCAATCAGCCCCAGCATTTT
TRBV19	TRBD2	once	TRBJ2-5	CASDAGTSTTQYF	TGTGCCAGTGATGCCGGGACTAGCACGACCCAGTACTTC
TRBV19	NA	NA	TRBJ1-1	CASSDGAVTEAFF	TGTGCCAGTAGTGATGGGGCAGTCACTGAAGCTTTCTTT
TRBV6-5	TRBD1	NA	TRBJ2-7	CASKPGQGAAYEQYF	TGTGCCAGCAAACCCGGACAGGGGGCGGCCTACGAGCAGTACTTC
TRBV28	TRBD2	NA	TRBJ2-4	CASSLGRLADARNIQYF	TGTGCCAGCAGCTTGGGGAGACTAGCGGATGCCAGAAACATTCAGTACTTC
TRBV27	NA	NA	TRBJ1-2	CASTPRGEGGYTF	TGTGCCAGCACCCCCAGGGGAGAGGGTGGCTACACCTTC
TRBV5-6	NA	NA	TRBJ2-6	CASIEGLLSYSGANVLTF	TGTGCCAGCATTGAAGGTCTACTCAGCTACTCTGGGGCCAACGTCCTGACTTTC
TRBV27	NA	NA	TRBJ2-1	CASSLDTHNEQFF	TGTGCCAGCAGTTTGGACACTCACAATGAGCAGTTCTTC
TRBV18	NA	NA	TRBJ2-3	CASSSRASDTQYF	TGTGCCAGCTCAAGCAGGGCCTCAGATACGCAGTATTTT
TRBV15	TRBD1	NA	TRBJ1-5	CATSRGDRVGNQPQHF	TGTGCCACCAGCAGGGGGGACAGGGTCGGCAATCAGCCCCAGCATTTT
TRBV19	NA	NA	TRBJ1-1	CASSLGAATTEAFF	TGTGCCAGTAGTCTCGGGGCAGCCACCACTGAAGCTTTCTTT
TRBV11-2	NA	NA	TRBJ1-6	CASSKGLSYNSPLHF	TGTGCCAGCAGCAAGGGCCTCTCCTATAATTCACCCCTCCACTTT
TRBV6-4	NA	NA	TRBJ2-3	CASSGGGSTDTQYF	TGTGCCAGCAGTGGGGGCGGGAGCACAGATACGCAGTATTTT
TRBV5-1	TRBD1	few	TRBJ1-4	CASSPGQGEWEKLFF	TGCGCCAGCAGCCCCGGACAGGGAGAATGGGAAAAACTGTTTTTT
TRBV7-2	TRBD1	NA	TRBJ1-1	CASSPRQGALGTEAFF	TGTGCCAGCAGCCCGCGACAGGGGGCGTTAGGCACTGAAGCTTTCTTT
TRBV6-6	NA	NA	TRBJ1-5	CASSSPQGHQNQPQHF	TGTGCCAGCAGTTCACCTCAGGGACACCAAAATCAGCCCCAGCATTTT
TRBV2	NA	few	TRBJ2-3	CAREGTGSTDTQYF	TGTGCCAGGGAAGGGACTGGGAGCACAGATACGCAGTATTTT
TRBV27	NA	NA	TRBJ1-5	CASSLGGLLQPQHF	TGTGCCAGCAGTTTAGGGGGGCTCCTGCAGCCCCAGCATTTT
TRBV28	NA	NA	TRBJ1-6	CASSFPEGRSPLHF	TGTGCCAGCAGTTTCCCCGAGGGTAGGTCACCCCTCCACTTT
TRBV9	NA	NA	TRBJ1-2	CASSGTGPGYTF	TGTGCCAGCAGCGGTACAGGGCCCGGCTACACCTTC
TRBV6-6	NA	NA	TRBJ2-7	CASGPRGLRSYEQYF	TGTGCCAGTGGGCCACGGGGCTTGAGGTCCTACGAGCAGTACTTC
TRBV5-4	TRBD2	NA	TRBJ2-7	CASSRETSGISYEQYF	TGTGCCAGCAGCCGTGAGACTAGCGGGATCTCCTACGAGCAGTACTTC
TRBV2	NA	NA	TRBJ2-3	CASSPSTVRRSTDTQYF	TGTGCCAGCAGTCCCTCGACAGTTCGTAGAAGCACAGATACGCAGTATTTT